The following is a T cell receptor beta chain sequence with its context. Per germline, CDR1 LNHDA and CDR2 SQIVND (reference sequence). CDR3 size: 15 residues. V was pared by 9 bases and J by 3 bases, with 10 bases of the junction left unmatched. Study processing details: Amplification from reference gene primers served as the basis for estimated nucleated cell counts. The data were produced by immunoSEQ multiplex PCR, yet TCRdb's version contains in-frame clones alone and is incomplete. The V and J calls and clone size were taken over from that table, and D and trimming were inferred from the DNA. The sample records about 300,000 clones, roughly 91% being singletons. These data belong to a study of blood T cell repertoires in COVID-19. Study in general: The analysed material was cDNA or gDNA that came from T cells, B-cell-depleted T cells, or PBMCs.

The sequencing sample was made of peripheral blood. This TCR was sampled from a woman aged 25 to 39 with COVID-19, enrolled during active disease. The chain combines TRBV19 with TRBJ1-4; TRBD1 aligns across 7 bases. In nucleotides, the CDR3 is TGTGCCAGCTCTCAAGGGGGCAGCGCTAATGAAAAACTGTTTTTT. Protein product: CASSQGGSANEKLFF.